This TCR beta chain was sequenced during a study of cytomegalovirus exposure and HLA in healthy donors. Study-level points and caveats: An analysis was carried out later, and it reportedly showed fewer N-insertions in an Asian-associated ancestry cluster than the approximately 610-donor mean. Across all donors, roughly uniform sequencing depth was an assumption of the presence/absence analyses. Available immune exposure information was restricted to CMV serostatus only.

A few counts support this clone. What it binds is not known. The CDR3 is 14 residues long. Deletions cut 3 bases from V and 3 bases from J, with 11 bases between. CDR1 and CDR2 (germline): SGHAT, FQNNGV. The PCR contained 60 Vbeta and 13 Jbeta primers. Repertoires were generated with immunoSEQ multiplex PCR, while TCRdb's copy carries only in-frame clones and drops some. The repertoire consists of 150,000 to 200,000 clones, with approximately 80% occurring once and the leading ten covering roughly 2%. The sequence came from a man aged 50 to 59 in good health and CMV-seropositive. J is TRBJ1-2 and V is TRBV11-2, with D possibly TRBD1 on 5 matching bases. The source material was PBMCs. The CDR3 sequence: CASSLQGLDYGYTF. CDR3 DNA sequence: TGTGCCAGCAGCTTGCAGGGACTAGACTATGGCTACACCTTC.